These 8 T cell receptor beta chains were sequenced from one sample in a study of T cells in localized non-small cell lung cancer. Method: immunoSEQ multiplex PCR; TCRdb's copy keeps in-frame clones and lacks some. The sample comprises some 38,000 clones, around 86% of which are singletons, and under 7% rests with the top ten. Sequences were derived from peripheral blood mononuclear cells, sampled before any cancer treatment. The receptors originated from an older male donor with stage II lung adenocarcinoma.

The chain has TRBV7-8 and TRBJ2-7; D perhaps matches TRBD2 (5 bases). The CDR3 has 16 amino acids. V was cut by 5 bases and J by 6 bases, with 23 bases left in between. Per the germline V gene, CDR1 is SGHVS and CDR2 is FQNEAQ. The CDR3 DNA reads as TGTGCCAGCAGCCCTCGGGCCGTACTAGGAGTAGCCGAGCAGTACTTC. Translated, it gives CASSPRAVLGVAEQYF. Combining the CDR3 with reference TRBV7-8 and TRBJ2-7 gives the whole variable domain GAGVSQSPRYKVAKRGQDVALRCDPISGHVSLFWYQQALGQGPEFLTYFQNEAQLDKSGLPSDRFFAERPEGSVSTLKIQRTQQEDSAVYLCASSPRAVLGVAEQYFGPGTRLTVT.

The J gene is TRBJ2-5, the V gene TRBV28, with 9 nucleotides matching TRBD1. Germline CDR1 reads MDHEN; CDR2 reads SYDVKM. The trim removed 4 bases at V and 9 bases at J, leaving 12 bases unmatched. The CDR3 has 15 residues. The CDR3 bases are TGTGCCAGCAGTTATGGACAGGGGTCCTTAGGGGCCCAGTACTTC. Amino acids: CASSYGQGSLGAQYF.

CDR3 in amino acids: CASSFRASGDTQYF. CDR3 sequence (DNA): TGCGCCAGCAGCTTCCGGGCCTCCGGGGATACGCAGTATTTT. This sequence joins TRBV5-1 and TRBJ2-3, with D unresolved. V was shortened by 2 bases and J by 6 bases, with 13 bases between the two germline ends. Germline lookup yields CDR1 SGHRS and CDR2 YFSETQ. This CDR3 is 14 amino acids long.

The J gene is TRBJ2-6, the V gene TRBV28; D ambiguous. This CDR3 comprises 16 residues. Germline V lookup: CDR1 MDHEN, CDR2 SYDVKM. V lost 5 bases, J lost 0 bases, and 11 bases lay in between. The CDR3 here is CASSPVSISGANVLTF. DNA for the CDR3: TGTGCCAGCAGTCCAGTCAGTATCTCTGGGGCCAACGTCCTGACTTTC.

The chain uses TRBV2 and TRBJ1-1; 9 bases map to TRBD1. J gave up 4 bases and V 8 bases, and 5 bases lay outside the gene matches. Germline lookup yields CDR1 SNHLY and CDR2 FYNNEI. The CDR3 has 13 amino acids. CDR3 bases: TGTGCCAGCGTTACGACAGGGGGCACTGAAGCTTTCTTT. Translation gives CASVTTGGTEAFF.

The gene calls are TRBV7-2 and TRBJ2-7; D is undetermined. V was shortened by 1 base and J by 1 base, with 11 bases between the two germline ends. The CDR3 has 15 residues. Germline lookup yields CDR1 SGHTA and CDR2 FQGNSA. For the CDR3, the DNA is TGTGCCAGCAGCTTAGGTGGTGGGCGTTCCTACGAGCAGTACTTC. This translates into CASSLGGGRSYEQYF.

This rearrangement joins TRBV5-8 to TRBJ2-5; 7 bases agree with TRBD1. J was trimmed by 0 bases and V by 3 bases; bases with no gene match: 11. The CDR3 length is 17 residues. Germline V gives CDR1 SGHTS, CDR2 YDEGEE. Written as DNA, the CDR3 is TGTGCCAGCAGCTCTGGACAGGATACAGTGTACCAAGAGACCCAGTACTTC. This encodes CASSSGQDTVYQETQYF.

CDR3 sequence: CASSSITGTVSYEQYF. The CDR3 coding sequence is TGTGCCAGCAGCTCTATCACCGGGACGGTTTCCTACGAGCAGTACTTC. This rearrangement joins TRBV5-6 to TRBJ2-7; D may correspond to TRBD1 or TRBD2 (5 bases each). This CDR3 region has 16 residues. Germline V lookup: CDR1 SGHDT, CDR2 YYEEEE. The germline V and J ends were trimmed by 3 bases and 1 base, with 17 bases remaining between them.